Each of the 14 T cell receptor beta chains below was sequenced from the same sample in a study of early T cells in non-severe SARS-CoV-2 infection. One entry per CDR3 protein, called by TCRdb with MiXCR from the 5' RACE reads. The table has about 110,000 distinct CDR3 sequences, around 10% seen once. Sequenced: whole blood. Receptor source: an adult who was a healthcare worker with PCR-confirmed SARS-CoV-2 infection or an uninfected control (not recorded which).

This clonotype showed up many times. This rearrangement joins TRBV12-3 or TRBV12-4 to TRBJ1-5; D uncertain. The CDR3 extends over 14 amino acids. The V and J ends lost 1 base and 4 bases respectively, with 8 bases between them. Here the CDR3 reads CASSLGGGNQPQHF. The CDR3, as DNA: TGTGCCAGCAGTTTAGGGGGAGGTAATCAGCCCCAGCATTTT.

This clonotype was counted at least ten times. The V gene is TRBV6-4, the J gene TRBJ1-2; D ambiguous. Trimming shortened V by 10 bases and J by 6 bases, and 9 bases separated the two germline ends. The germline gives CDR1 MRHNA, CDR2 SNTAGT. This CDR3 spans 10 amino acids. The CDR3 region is CAKRTDGYTF. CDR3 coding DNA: TGTGCCAAACGGACGGATGGCTACACCTTC.

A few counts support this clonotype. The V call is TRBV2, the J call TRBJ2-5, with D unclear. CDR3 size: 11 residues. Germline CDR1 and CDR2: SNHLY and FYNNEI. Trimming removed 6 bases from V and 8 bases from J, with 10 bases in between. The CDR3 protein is CASRADVTQYF. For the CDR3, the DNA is TGTGCCAGCAGGGCGGACGTCACCCAGTACTTC.

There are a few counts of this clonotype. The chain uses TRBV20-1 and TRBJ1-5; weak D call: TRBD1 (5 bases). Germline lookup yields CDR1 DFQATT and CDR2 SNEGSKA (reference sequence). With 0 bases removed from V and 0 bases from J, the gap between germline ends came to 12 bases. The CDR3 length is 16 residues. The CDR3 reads CSARDSTGFSNQPQHF. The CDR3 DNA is TGCAGTGCTAGAGATTCTACAGGATTTAGCAATCAGCCCCAGCATTTT.

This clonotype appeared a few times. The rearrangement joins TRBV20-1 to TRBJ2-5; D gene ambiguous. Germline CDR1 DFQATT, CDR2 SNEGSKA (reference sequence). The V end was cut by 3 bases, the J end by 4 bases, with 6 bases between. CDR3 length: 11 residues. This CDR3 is CSASGVETQYF. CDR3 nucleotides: TGCAGTGCTAGTGGTGTAGAGACCCAGTACTTC.

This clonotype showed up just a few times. DNA for the CDR3: TGTGCCAGCAGCGTAGTTGATTATGGGACCCAGTACTTC. Its translation: CASSVVDYGTQYF. This chain connects TRBV9 to TRBJ2-5; D is unclear. Germline assignment: CDR1 SGDLS and CDR2 YYNGEE. This CDR3 spans 13 amino acids. V shed 0 bases and J shed 7 bases, with 10 bases lying between them.

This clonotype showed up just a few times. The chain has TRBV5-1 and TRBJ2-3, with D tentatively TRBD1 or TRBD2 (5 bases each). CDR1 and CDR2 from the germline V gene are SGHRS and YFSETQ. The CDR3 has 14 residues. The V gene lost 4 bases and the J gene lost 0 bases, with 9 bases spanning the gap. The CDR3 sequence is CASSPGDSTDTQYF. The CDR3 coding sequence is TGCGCCAGCAGCCCCGGGGACAGCACAGATACGCAGTATTTT.

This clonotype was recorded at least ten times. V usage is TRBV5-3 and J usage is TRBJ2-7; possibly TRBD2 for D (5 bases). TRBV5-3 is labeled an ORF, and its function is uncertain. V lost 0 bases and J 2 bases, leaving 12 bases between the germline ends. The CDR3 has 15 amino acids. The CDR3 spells CARSLESGLAYEQYF. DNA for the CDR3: TGTGCCAGAAGCTTGGAGAGCGGATTGGCCTACGAGCAGTACTTC.

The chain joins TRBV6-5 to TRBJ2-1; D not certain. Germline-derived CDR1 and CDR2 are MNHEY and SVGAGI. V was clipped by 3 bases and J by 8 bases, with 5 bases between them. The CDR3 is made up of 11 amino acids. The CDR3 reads CASSYIHEQFF. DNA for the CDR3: TGTGCCAGCAGTTATATCCATGAGCAGTTCTTC.

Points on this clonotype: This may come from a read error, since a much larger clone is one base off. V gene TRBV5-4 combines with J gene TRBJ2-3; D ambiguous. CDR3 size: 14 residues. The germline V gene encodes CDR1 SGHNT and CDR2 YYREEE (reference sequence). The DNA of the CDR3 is TGTGGCAGCAGCTTGGCTAGACTCGCAGATACGCAGTATTTT. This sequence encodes CGSSLARLADTQYF.

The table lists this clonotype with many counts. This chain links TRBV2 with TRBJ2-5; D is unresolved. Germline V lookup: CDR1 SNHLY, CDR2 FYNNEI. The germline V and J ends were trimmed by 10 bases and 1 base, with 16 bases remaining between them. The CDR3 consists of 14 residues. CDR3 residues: CANSRWGSQETQYF. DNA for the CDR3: TGTGCCAACTCTCGGTGGGGTAGCCAAGAGACCCAGTACTTC. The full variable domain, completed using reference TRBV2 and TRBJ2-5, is EPEVTQTPSHQVTQMGQEVILRCVPISNHLYFYWYRQILGQKVEFLVSFYNNEISEKSEIFDDQFSVERPDGSNFTLKIRSTKLEDSAMYFCANSRWGSQETQYFGPGTRLLVL.

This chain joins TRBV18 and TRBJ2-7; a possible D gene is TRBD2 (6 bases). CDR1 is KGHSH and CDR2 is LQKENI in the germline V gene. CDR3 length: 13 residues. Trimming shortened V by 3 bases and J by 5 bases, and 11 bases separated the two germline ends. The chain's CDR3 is CASSPPGDHEQYF. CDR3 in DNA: TGTGCCAGCTCACCCCCGGGGGACCACGAGCAGTACTTC.

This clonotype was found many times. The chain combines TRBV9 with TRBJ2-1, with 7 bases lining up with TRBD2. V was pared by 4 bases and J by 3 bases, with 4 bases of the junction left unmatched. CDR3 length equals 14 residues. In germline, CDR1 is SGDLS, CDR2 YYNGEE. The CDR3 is CASSYSGDYNEQFF. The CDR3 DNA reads TGTGCCAGCAGCTACAGCGGGGACTACAATGAGCAGTTCTTC. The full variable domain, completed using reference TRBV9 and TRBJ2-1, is DSGVTQTPKHLITATGQRVTLRCSPRSGDLSVYWYQQSLDQGLQFLIQYYNGEERAKGNILERFSAQQFPDLHSELNLSSLELGDSALYFCASSYSGDYNEQFFGPGTRLTVL.

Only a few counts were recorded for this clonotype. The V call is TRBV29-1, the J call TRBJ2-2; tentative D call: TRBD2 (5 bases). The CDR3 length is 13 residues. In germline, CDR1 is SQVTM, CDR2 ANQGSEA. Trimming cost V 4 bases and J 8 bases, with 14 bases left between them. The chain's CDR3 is CSVVLEEAGELFF. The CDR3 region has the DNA TGCAGCGTTGTATTGGAGGAAGCGGGGGAGCTGTTTTTT.